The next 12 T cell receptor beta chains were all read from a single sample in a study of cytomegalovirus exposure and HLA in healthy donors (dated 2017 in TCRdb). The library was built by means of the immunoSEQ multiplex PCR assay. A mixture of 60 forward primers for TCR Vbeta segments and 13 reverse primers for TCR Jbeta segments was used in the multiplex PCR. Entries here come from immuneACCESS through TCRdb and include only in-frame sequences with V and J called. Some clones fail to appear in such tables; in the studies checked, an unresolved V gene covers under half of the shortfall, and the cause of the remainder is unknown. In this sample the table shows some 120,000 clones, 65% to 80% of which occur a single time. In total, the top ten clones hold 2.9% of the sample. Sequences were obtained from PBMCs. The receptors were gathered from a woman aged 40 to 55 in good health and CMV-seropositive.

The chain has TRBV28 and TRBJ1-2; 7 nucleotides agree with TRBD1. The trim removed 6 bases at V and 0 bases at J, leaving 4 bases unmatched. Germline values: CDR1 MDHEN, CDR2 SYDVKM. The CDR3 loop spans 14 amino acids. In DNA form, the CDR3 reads TGTGCCAGCAGCCGGGACAGAGCTAACTATGGCTACACCTTC. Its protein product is CASSRDRANYGYTF.

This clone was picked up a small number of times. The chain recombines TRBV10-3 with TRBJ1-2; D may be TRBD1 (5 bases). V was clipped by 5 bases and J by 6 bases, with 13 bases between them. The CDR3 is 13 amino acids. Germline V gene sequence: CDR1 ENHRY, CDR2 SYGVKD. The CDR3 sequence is CAISKGEFDGYTF. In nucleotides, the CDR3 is TGTGCCATCAGTAAAGGGGAATTCGATGGCTACACCTTC.

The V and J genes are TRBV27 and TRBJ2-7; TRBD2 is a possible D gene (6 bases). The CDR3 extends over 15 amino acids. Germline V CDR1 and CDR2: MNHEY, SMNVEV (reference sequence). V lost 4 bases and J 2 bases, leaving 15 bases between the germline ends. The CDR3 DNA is TGTGCCAGCAGTTCCGGGAGCGGGCCACCCTACGAGCAGTACTTC. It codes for CASSSGSGPPYEQYF.

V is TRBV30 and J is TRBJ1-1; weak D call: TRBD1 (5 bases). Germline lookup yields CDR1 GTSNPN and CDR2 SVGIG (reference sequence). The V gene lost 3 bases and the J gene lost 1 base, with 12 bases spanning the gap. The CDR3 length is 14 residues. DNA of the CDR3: TGTGCCTGGAGCCCACACGGGGGGAACACTGAAGCTTTCTTT. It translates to CAWSPHGGNTEAFF.

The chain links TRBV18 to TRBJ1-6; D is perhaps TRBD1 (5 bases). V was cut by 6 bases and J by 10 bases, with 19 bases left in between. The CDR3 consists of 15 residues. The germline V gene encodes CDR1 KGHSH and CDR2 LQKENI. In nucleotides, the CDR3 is TGTGCCAGCTCCAACCGGGGAGGGGATCACTCACCCCTCCACTTT. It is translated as CASSNRGGDHSPLHF.

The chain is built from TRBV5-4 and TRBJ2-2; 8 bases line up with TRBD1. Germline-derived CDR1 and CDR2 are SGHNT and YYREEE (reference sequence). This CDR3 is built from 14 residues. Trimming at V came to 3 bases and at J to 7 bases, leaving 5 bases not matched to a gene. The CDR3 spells CASSSDRVGGELFF. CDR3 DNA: TGTGCCAGCAGCTCGGACAGGGTAGGCGGGGAGCTGTTTTTT.

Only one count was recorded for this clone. Written as DNA, the CDR3 is TGTGCCAGCAGCTTAGCTCACGCCAGTAACACCTTC. Its translation is CASSLAHASNTF. The chain uses TRBV7-2 and TRBJ1-2; D gene ambiguous. Germline lookup yields CDR1 SGHTA and CDR2 FQGNSA. The CDR3 has 12 residues. Trimming stripped 0 bases from V and 12 bases from J, with 11 bases between.

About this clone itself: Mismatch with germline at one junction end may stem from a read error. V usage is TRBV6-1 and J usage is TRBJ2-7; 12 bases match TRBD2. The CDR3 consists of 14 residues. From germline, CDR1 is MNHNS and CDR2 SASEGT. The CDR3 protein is CASSESSTSGRPFF. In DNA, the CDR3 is TGTGCCAGCAGTGAAAGTAGTACTAGCGGGAGGCCCTTCTTC.

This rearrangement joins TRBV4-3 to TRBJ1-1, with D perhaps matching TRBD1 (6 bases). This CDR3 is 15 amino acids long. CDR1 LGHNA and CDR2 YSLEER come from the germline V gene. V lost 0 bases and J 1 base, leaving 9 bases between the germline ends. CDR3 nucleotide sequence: TGCGCCAGCAGCCAAGATCGAGGGGGGAACACTGAAGCTTTCTTT. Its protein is CASSQDRGGNTEAFF.

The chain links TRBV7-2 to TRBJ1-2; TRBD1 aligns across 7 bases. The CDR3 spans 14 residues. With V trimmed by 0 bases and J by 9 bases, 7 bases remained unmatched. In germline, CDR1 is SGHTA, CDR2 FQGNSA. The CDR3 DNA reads TGTGCCAGCAGCTTAGCGCAAGGGGGCCGGAGCTACACCTTC. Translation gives CASSLAQGGRSYTF.

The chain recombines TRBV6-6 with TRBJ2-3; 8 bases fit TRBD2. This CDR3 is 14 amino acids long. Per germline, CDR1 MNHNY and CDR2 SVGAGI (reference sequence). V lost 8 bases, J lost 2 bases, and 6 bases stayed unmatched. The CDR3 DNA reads TGTGCCAGCGCAATAGCGGGGTCCACAGATACGCAGTATTTT. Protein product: CASAIAGSTDTQYF.

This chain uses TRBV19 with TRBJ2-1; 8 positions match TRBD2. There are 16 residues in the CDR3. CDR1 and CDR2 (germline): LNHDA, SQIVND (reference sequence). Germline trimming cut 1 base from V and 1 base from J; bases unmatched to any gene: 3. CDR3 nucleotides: TGTGCCAGTAGTATAGGGCGGGAGGTATCCTACAATGAGCAGTTCTTC. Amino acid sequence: CASSIGREVSYNEQFF.